This TCR beta chain was found in a study of shared clonotypes between healthy human individuals. General study results and limits: Donors were few, which limited the genetic and exposure-history diversity represented.

Each unsorted PBMC replicate got 300 ng genomic DNA, tens of thousands of genomes. Data came from immunoSEQ multiplex PCR; TCRdb stores just in-frame clones and leaves some out. The table shows some 490,000 clones, with over 70% occurring only once. About this clone itself: As yet, its antigen is unknown.

The clonotype originates from a woman in her forties in good health. Some clones in this sample may be carry-over from other donors' samples. The sample consisted of PBMCs.

CDR3 loop: CASSPPGTGGYEQYF. The CDR3 coding sequence is TGTGCCAGCAGTCCCCCCGGGACAGGGGGCTACGAGCAGTACTTC. The chain combines TRBV25-1 with TRBJ2-7, with 11 bases fitting TRBD1. The V segment lost 5 bases and the J segment 3 bases; nucleotides outside the gene matches: 6. Germline CDR1 reads MGHDK; CDR2 reads SYGVNS. This CDR3 is built from 15 residues.